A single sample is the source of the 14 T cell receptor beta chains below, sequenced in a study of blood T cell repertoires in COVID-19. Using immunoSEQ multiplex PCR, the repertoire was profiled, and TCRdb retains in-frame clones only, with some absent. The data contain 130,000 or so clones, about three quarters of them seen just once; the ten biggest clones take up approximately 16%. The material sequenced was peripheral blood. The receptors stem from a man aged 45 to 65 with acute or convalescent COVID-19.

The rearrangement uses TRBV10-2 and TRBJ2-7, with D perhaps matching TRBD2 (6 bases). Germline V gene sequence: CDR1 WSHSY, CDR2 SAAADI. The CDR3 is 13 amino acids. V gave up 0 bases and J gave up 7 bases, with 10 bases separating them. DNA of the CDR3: TGCGCCAGCAGTGAGTCGATAAGCGGGGAGCAGTACGTC. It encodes CASSESISGEQYV.

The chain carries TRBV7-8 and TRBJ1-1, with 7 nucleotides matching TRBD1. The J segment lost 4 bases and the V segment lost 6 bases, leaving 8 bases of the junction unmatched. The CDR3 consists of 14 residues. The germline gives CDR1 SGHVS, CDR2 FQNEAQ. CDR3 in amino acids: CASSSDRVTTEAFF. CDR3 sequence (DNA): TGTGCCAGCAGTTCAGACAGGGTTACCACTGAAGCTTTCTTT.

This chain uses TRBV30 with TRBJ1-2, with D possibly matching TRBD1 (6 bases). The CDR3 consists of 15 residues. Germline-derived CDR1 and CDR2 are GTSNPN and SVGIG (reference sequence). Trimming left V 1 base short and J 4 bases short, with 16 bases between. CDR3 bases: TGTGCCTGGAGTGACCCCCCGGGGGGGGCCTATGGCTACACCTTC. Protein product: CAWSDPPGGAYGYTF.

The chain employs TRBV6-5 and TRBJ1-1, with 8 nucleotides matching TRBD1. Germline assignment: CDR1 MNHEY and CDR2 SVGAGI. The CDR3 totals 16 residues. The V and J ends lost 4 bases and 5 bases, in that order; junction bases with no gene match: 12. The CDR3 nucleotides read TGTGCCAGCAGTTCGCCAAAAGGCAGGGGGCGAACTGAAGCTTTCTTT. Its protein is CASSSPKGRGRTEAFF.

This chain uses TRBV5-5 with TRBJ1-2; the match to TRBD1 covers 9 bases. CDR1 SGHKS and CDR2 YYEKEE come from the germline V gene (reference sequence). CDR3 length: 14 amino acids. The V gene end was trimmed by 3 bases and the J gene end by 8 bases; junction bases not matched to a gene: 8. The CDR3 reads CASSSPGTGKGYTF. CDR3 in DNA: TGTGCCAGCAGCTCCCCCGGGACAGGGAAAGGCTACACCTTC.

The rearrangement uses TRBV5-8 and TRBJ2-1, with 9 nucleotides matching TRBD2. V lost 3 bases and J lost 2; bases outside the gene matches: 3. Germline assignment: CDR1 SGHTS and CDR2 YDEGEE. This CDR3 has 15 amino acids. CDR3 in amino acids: CASSSSGGTYNEQFF. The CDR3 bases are TGTGCCAGCAGCTCAAGCGGGGGGACCTACAATGAGCAGTTCTTC.

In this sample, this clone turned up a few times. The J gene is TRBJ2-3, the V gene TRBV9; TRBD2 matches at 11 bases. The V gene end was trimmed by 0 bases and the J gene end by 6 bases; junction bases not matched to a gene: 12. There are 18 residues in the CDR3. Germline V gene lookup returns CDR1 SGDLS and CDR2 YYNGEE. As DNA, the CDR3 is TGTGCCAGCAGCGTAGCTTCTAATAGCGGGGGGGCTTGGGATACGCAGTATTTT. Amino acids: CASSVASNSGGAWDTQYF. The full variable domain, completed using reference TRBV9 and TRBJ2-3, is DSGVTQTPKHLITATGQRVTLRCSPRSGDLSVYWYQQSLDQGLQFLIQYYNGEERAKGNILERFSAQQFPDLHSELNLSSLELGDSALYFCASSVASNSGGAWDTQYFGPGTRLTVL.

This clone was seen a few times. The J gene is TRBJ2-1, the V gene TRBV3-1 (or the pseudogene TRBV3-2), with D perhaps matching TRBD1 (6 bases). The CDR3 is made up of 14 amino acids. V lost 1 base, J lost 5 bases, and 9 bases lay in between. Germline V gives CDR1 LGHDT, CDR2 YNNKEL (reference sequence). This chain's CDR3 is CASSQGGPDNEQFF. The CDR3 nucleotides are TGTGCCAGCAGCCAAGGGGGGCCCGACAATGAGCAGTTCTTC.

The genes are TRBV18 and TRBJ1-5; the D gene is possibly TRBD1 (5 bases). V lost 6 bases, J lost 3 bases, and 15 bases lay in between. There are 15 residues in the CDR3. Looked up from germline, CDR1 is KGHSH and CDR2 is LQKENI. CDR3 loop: CASSSGPGSNQPQHF. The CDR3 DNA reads TGTGCCAGCTCCTCCGGCCCAGGGTCCAATCAGCCCCAGCATTTT.

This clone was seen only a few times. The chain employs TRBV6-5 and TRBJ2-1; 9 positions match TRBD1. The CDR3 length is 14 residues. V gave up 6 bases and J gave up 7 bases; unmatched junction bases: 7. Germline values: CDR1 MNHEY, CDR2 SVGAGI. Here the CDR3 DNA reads TGTGCCAGCAGAGTTGGACAGGGGAGGAATGAGCAGTTCTTC. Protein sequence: CASRVGQGRNEQFF.

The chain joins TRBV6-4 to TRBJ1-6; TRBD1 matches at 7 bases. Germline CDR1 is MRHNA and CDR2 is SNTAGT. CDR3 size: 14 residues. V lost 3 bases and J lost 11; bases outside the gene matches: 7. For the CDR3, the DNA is TGTGCCAGCAGTGAGACACAGGGGAAGACACCCCTCCACTTT. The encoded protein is CASSETQGKTPLHF.

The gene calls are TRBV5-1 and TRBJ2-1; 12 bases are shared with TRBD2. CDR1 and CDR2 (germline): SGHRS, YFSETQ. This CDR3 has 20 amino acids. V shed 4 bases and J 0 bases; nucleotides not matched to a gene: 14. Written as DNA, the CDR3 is TGCGCCAGCAGCCGGAATCCTAGCGGGGGGGACGGCAGCTCCTACAATGAGCAGTTCTTC. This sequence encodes CASSRNPSGGDGSSYNEQFF. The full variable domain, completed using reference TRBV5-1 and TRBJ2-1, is KAGVTQTPRYLIKTRGQQVTLSCSPISGHRSVSWYQQTPGQGLQFLFEYFSETQRNKGNFPGRFSGRQFSNSRSEMNVSTLELGDSALYLCASSRNPSGGDGSSYNEQFFGPGTRLTVL.

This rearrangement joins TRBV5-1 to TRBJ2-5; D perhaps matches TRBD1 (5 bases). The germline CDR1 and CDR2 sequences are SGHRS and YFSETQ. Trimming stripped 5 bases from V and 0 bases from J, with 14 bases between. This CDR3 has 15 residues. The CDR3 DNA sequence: TGCGCCAGCAGTGACAGTTTTTCGTACCAAGAGACCCAGTACTTC. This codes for CASSDSFSYQETQYF.

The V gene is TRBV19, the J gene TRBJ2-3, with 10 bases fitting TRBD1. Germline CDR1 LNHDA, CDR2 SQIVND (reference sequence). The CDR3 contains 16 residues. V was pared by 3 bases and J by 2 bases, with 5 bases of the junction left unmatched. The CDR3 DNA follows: TGTGCCAGTAGTATTATAGGACAGGGGGACACAGATACGCAGTATTTT. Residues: CASSIIGQGDTDTQYF.